This TCR beta chain comes out of a study of cytomegalovirus exposure and HLA in healthy donors. Germline assignment: CDR1 SGHTA and CDR2 FQGNSA. Trimming took 1 base from V and 6 from J, leaving 10 bases between them. The CDR3 has 13 residues. Both 60 Vbeta primers and 13 Jbeta primers went into the PCR. Produced via immunoSEQ multiplex PCR; TCRdb's table is partial and in-frame only. The data contain about 82,000 clones, more than 80% of them singletons. Sequenced input: PBMCs. This TCR was sampled from a man younger than 35 in good health and CMV-seronegative. This chain links TRBV7-2 with TRBJ2-7; D is undetermined. The DNA for the CDR3 is TGTGCCAGCAGCTTAGGTGTAGTTGGCGAGCAGTACTTC. Translation gives CASSLGVVGEQYF.